This TCR beta chain comes out of a study of vaccination effects on CD4 cells after COVID-19. TCRdb keeps only in-frame clones here, not all; method: immunoSEQ multiplex PCR. In the table there are some 12,000 clones, about 72% of which are singletons. Antigen-specific CD4+ T cells were expanded (with viral peptide pools) by the ViraFEST assay ahead of sequencing. Following a 10-day culture, CD4+ T cells were purified. Participants got two doses of BNT162b2 or mRNA-1273 vaccine. A few million PBMC were placed in each well, which was supplemented with 10 IU/ml IL-2 and roughly 10 ug/ml peptides. Whole-study results and caveats: Clonal contraction was marked in infection- and vaccine-induced clones late after vaccination.

This clone was counted between two and nine times. Its antigen is currently unknown. The origin of this receptor is a human donor who received a COVID-19 vaccine. The input for sequencing was CD4+ T cells from PBMCs cultured with SARS-CoV-2 spike peptides, taken after COVID-19 vaccination.

As DNA, the CDR3 is TGTGCCACCAGTGACCCCGCCGCACAGGGAATATCGGCCCAGCATTTT. Its protein is CATSDPAAQGISAQHF. The chain joins TRBV24-1 to TRBJ1-5, with D perhaps TRBD1 (6 bases). The CDR3 consists of 16 residues. V dropped 4 bases and J dropped 11 bases, with 23 bases sitting between them. The germline CDR1 and CDR2 sequences are KGHDR and SFDVKD.